This T cell receptor (beta chain) was documented in a study of monozygotic twins with inflammatory bowel disease. Overall study results and limits: For IBD patients, clonotypes shared with others were fewer than for healthy twins, especially with disease activity. The inverse Simpson measure of TCRbeta diversity was lower in IBD patients than in healthy co-twins.

Donors each contributed one blood sample measuring around 2.4 ml. The template switching step added UMIs that contained a 6-nucleotide sample barcode. TCRdb reworked the 5' RACE reads into one entry per CDR3 protein, no DNA. The sample includes about 450,000 distinct CDR3 sequences. Regarding this clonotype: Its antigen remains unidentified.

This CDR3 spans 14 amino acids. Germline lookup yields CDR1 DFQATT and CDR2 SNEGSKA (reference sequence). The receptor was isolated from a human donor with ulcerative colitis or Crohn's disease, or a healthy co-twin of an affected twin (not recorded which). The rearrangement uses TRBV20-1 and TRBJ1-2; TCRdb's D gene call, TRBD1, goes unchecked for lack of DNA. Sequenced: blood. CDR3 amino acids: CSARGSTGLYGYTF.